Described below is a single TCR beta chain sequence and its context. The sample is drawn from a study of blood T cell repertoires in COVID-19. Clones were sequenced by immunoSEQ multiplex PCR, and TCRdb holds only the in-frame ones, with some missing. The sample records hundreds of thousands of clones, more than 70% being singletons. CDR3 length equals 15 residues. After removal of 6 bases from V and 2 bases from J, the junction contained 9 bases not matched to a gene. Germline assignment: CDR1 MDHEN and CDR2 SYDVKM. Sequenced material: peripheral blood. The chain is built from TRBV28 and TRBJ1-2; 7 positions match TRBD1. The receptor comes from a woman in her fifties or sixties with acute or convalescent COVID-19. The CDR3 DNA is TGTGCCAGCAGGGAACAGGGGCGGGAAAACTATGGCTACACCTTC. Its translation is CASREQGRENYGYTF.